This T cell receptor (beta chain) was captured in a study of shared clonotypes between healthy human individuals. Study-wide findings and caveats: A small donor pool kept down the genetic and exposure-history diversity that was represented.

The CDR3 spans 16 residues. Healthy and HIV-negative, the adult donors had no recent acute infections or vaccinations. About this clone: No antigen is known for it.

DNA at approximately 200 ng, about 30,000 T cell genomes, went into sorted-subset replicate PCRs. In the authors' methods: ImmunoSEQ yielded junction-only sequences lacking quality scores, so filtering differed. Sequencing was performed with immunoSEQ multiplex PCR; in TCRdb, only in-frame clones are kept and a portion is missing. From that table come the V and J calls and clone size; the DNA was used to work out D and trimming. The sample lists about 2.3 million clones; about 90% were seen once. Sequencing was carried out using naive CD4+ T cells from PBMCs. Subset here: CD45RA+ positively selected. The V call is TRBV12-2, the J call TRBJ2-3; the table's D call of TRBD2 was not tested on the DNA. TRBV12-2 counts as a pseudogene. The receptor comes from a man aged 18 to 29 in good health. Some clones in this sample may be carry-over from other donors' samples. The CDR3 DNA follows: TGTGCAAGTCGCTTAGCTCCGGGACTAGAAACAGATACGCAGTATTTT. Residues: CASRLAPGLETDTQYF.